This paragraph covers one T cell receptor (beta chain) sequence. Its antigen is undetermined. The study ran its PCR with 60 Vbeta and 13 Jbeta primers. TCRdb's table, derived via immunoSEQ multiplex PCR, lists solely in-frame clones and lacks some. This sample has around 180,000 clones, with 75% to 85% found just once. This sample was taken from a study of cytomegalovirus exposure and HLA in healthy donors. General study points: Being productive about 87% or about 30% of the time was typical of most TCR beta V segments in an earlier analysis.

The ends lost 5 bases at V and 8 bases at J; junction bases unmatched: 7. CDR3 length equals 14 residues. Germline values: CDR1 MDHEN, CDR2 SYDVKM. The source of this sequence is a woman aged 45-60 years in good health and CMV-seronegative. Sequenced: PBMCs. The J gene is TRBJ1-4, the V gene TRBV28, with 8 bases matching TRBD1. The CDR3 loop reads CASSPGGWLEKLFF. In DNA form, the CDR3 reads TGTGCCAGCAGTCCAGGGGGCTGGTTAGAAAAACTGTTTTTT.